The 13 T cell receptor beta chains presented below share a single source sample, sequenced in a study of OX40 agonist ivuxolimab in advanced cancers. The method was immunoSEQ multiplex PCR; TCRdb's version includes in-frame clones alone and lacks a portion of them. The profile covers around 140,000 clones, with approximately 90% appearing a single time and around 1% taken by the ten largest. The source material was CD4+ or CD8+ T cells sorted from blood, sampled in a trial of the OX40 agonist ivuxolimab. The source is an adult with an advanced solid tumor such as melanoma, head and neck, liver or kidney cancer.

V usage is TRBV6-5 and J usage is TRBJ1-1; D perhaps matches TRBD1 (5 bases). This CDR3 spans 16 amino acids. With 2 bases removed from V and 5 bases from J, the gap between germline ends came to 18 bases. Germline V lookup: CDR1 MNHEY, CDR2 SVGAGI. CDR3 DNA sequence: TGTGCCAGCAGTTACGCCACACACGGGGCTCCGACTGAAGCTTTCTTT. Translating it yields CASSYATHGAPTEAFF.

The rearrangement uses TRBV6-1 and TRBJ1-1; maybe TRBD1 (5 bases). The CDR3 sequence is 15 residues long. The germline CDR1 and CDR2 sequences are MNHNS and SASEGT. V dropped 7 bases and J dropped 0 bases, with 15 bases sitting between them. The CDR3 sequence is CASTPGGAMNTEAFF. The CDR3 DNA reads TGTGCCAGCACCCCGGGTGGGGCAATGAACACTGAAGCTTTCTTT.

The J gene is TRBJ2-7, the V gene TRBV5-6; 11 bases map to TRBD2. CDR3 size: 16 residues. Trimming took 0 bases from V and 3 from J; bases not matched to a gene: 5. Germline CDR1 reads SGHDT; CDR2 reads YYEEEE. In DNA, the CDR3 is TGTGCCAGCAGCTTGGGGGGACTAGCGGTGATCTACGAGCAGTACTTC. Its translation: CASSLGGLAVIYEQYF.

The V gene is TRBV7-2, the J gene TRBJ1-6, with a weak D call TRBD1 (6 bases). V lost 0 bases to trimming and J lost 9 bases, with 12 bases between them. The CDR3 totals 15 residues. CDR1 and CDR2 (germline): SGHTA, FQGNSA. The CDR3 nucleotides are TGTGCCAGCAGCTTAGCCCTGACAGGATTTTCACCCCTCCACTTT. Amino acids: CASSLALTGFSPLHF. Drawing the rest from reference TRBV7-2 and TRBJ1-6, the complete variable domain is GAGVSQSPSNKVTEKGKDVELRCDPISGHTALYWYRQSLGQGLEFLIYFQGNSAPDKSGLPSDRFSAERTGGSVSTLTIQRTQQEDSAVYLCASSLALTGFSPLHFGNGTRLTVT.

The genes are TRBV7-2 and TRBJ1-4, with D tentatively TRBD1 (5 bases). Germline V gene data show CDR1 as SGHTA and CDR2 as FQGNSA. The CDR3 is 15 amino acids. V was trimmed by 5 bases and J by 4 bases, leaving 14 bases between them. Here the CDR3 reads CASSGRVANNEKLFF. The CDR3 DNA follows: TGTGCCAGCAGCGGCAGGGTGGCCAATAATGAAAAACTGTTTTTT.

This rearrangement joins TRBV7-3 to TRBJ2-3, with D unclear. Trimming took 3 bases from V and 1 from J, leaving 8 bases between them. CDR3 length: 14 residues. Looked up from germline, CDR1 is SGHTA and CDR2 is FQGTGA. The CDR3 nucleotides read TGTGCCAGCAGCTTTTACAGTGGCACAGATACGCAGTATTTT. Its protein is CASSFYSGTDTQYF. Combining the CDR3 with reference TRBV7-3 and TRBJ2-3 gives the whole variable domain GAGVSQTPSNKVTEKGKYVELRCDPISGHTALYWYRQSLGQGPEFLIYFQGTGAADDSGLPNDRFFAVRPEGSVSTLKIQRTERGDSAVYLCASSFYSGTDTQYFGPGTRLTVL.

The chain carries TRBV18 and TRBJ2-2; D gene ambiguous. Per the germline V gene, CDR1 is KGHSH and CDR2 is LQKENI. The CDR3 is 12 amino acids. Trimming took off 3 bases at V and 9 bases at J, with 8 bases between the two ends. The CDR3 reads CASSPRERELFF. As DNA, the CDR3 is TGTGCCAGCTCACCTCGAGAAAGGGAGCTGTTTTTT.

The chain carries TRBV2 and TRBJ2-2, with TRBD2 matching 11 bases. J gave up 7 bases and V 5 bases, and 12 bases lay outside the gene matches. The CDR3 sequence is 17 residues long. Germline loops: CDR1 SNHLY, CDR2 FYNNEI. The CDR3 DNA reads as TGTGCCAGCAGTTACTTGACTAGCGGGAAATTCGGCGGGGAGCTGTTTTTT. Translating gives CASSYLTSGKFGGELFF.

V gene TRBV11-3 combines with J gene TRBJ2-7; D is perhaps TRBD1 (6 bases). Germline CDR1 reads SGHNT; CDR2 reads YENEEA. The CDR3 sequence is 11 residues long. V was clipped by 4 bases and J by 8 bases, with 9 bases between them. This CDR3 reads CASSSTGKQYF. DNA of the CDR3: TGTGCCAGCAGCTCAACAGGGAAGCAGTACTTC.

This chain uses TRBV12-5 with TRBJ2-7; TRBD1 is a possible D gene (6 bases). The CDR3 extends over 14 amino acids. The V gene's germline CDR1 is LGHNT and CDR2 FRNRAP. V lost 1 base, J lost 2 bases, and 9 bases lay in between. The CDR3 DNA sequence: TGTGCTAGTGGTTTGGAAACAGGGCCCTACGAGCAGTACTTC. Translated, it gives CASGLETGPYEQYF.

This chain joins TRBV19 and TRBJ2-3; no firm D call. CDR3 length: 13 amino acids. CDR1 is LNHDA and CDR2 is SQIVND in the germline V gene (reference sequence). V lost 5 bases and J 0 bases, leaving 6 bases between the germline ends. The DNA for the CDR3 is TGTGCCAGTAGTCCCTCTAGCACAGATACGCAGTATTTT. Protein product: CASSPSSTDTQYF.

V usage is TRBV6-1 and J usage is TRBJ2-1; the D is unclear. Germline CDR1 reads MNHNS; CDR2 reads SASEGT. Trimming shortened V by 7 bases and J by 0 bases, and 13 bases separated the two germline ends. The CDR3 has 15 residues. In DNA form, the CDR3 reads TGTGCCAGCAATCAGGACCCAAGCTCCTACAATGAGCAGTTCTTC. Protein product: CASNQDPSSYNEQFF.

The V and J genes are TRBV6-6 and TRBJ1-4; D possibly corresponds to TRBD1 (5 bases). CDR1 and CDR2 from the germline V gene are MNHNY and SVGAGI (reference sequence). CDR3 size: 14 residues. V lost 0 bases and J 7 bases, leaving 9 bases between the germline ends. CDR3 sequence: CASSYSVRVEKLFF. CDR3 in DNA: TGTGCCAGCAGTTACTCGGTCAGGGTTGAAAAACTGTTTTTT.